This T cell receptor (beta chain) stems from a study of Ad26.COV2.S vaccination and SARS-CoV-2 variants (dated by TCRdb to the early 2020s). Context from the whole study: Donors in the vaccine arm were drawn from COV1001, a multicentre, randomized, double-blind, placebo-controlled phase I-IIa trial testing Ad26.COV2.S in healthy adults. Participants in the trial were split at random into five groups of five each, receiving low-dose or high-dose Ad26.COV2.S once or twice, or else placebo on both occasions. A total of 32 samples were included in the TCR-sequenced set, comprising about 20 Ad26.COV2.S vaccine recipients, 5 placebo recipients and 8 SARS-CoV-2 convalescent individuals. TCRbeta repertoire sequencing served as the tool for gauging how specific and how broad the SARS-CoV-2-reactive T cell receptors were following Ad26.COV2.S vaccination. Ad26.COV2.S was given intramuscularly at 5x10^10 or 1x10^11 viral particles, as a single shot or as two shots 56 days apart. Blinding of investigators to trial group allocation was maintained during experiments and outcome assessment. General conclusions and limits of the study: Vaccine and placebo recipients had comparable non-spike TCR breadth, which fits with the vaccine containing only spike. The study was not powered for comparison of responses between vaccine doses or regimens. Substantial breadth of spike-specific CD8+ and CD4+ T cell responses was reported after vaccination. Higher spike-specific TCR breadth was observed in Ad26.COV2.S recipients than in placebo recipients (P = 0.0014). It was noted by the authors that total T cell responses may have been underestimated by the TCR breadth and depth analyses.

Explained via the paper, the treatment or condition label denotes: over 15 received Ad26.COV2.S at low or high dose, single or two shots; 5 received placebo; per-sample allocation not given. For vaccine and placebo recipients, repertoires were sequenced using samples collected on day 63 after the first injection. In Cohort 1b, about two dozen adults aged 18-55 years were enrolled at a single site in Boston, USA, between 29 July and 7 August 2020. Ad26.COV2.S consisted of a replication-incompetent adenovirus type 26 vector by which a prefusion-stabilized SARS-CoV-2 spike protein from the original Wuhan strain was expressed. TCRbeta CDR3 regions were sequenced with the immunoSEQ Assay. After extraction, genomic DNA underwent amplification by bias-controlled multiplex PCR, followed by high-throughput sequencing. The published analysis was carried out like this. Collapsing and filtering of sequences were performed to quantify the absolute abundance of each unique TCRbeta CDR3 region. T cell fraction was estimated by normalizing TCRbeta template counts to usable DNA, with usable DNA measured through amplification of reference genes found in all nucleated cells. Repertoire TCRs were annotated as SARS-CoV-2-specific when V gene, CDR3 amino acid sequence and J gene were exactly matched to a known reactive TCR set. The reference SARS-CoV-2 TCR set came from MIRA and was filtered for enrichment in COVID-19-positive ImmuneCODE repertoires, removing public or cross-reactive TCRs. Based on the MIRA antigens, annotated TCRs were further analysed at the level of specific ORF or position within ORF. Breadth was defined as the number of annotated unique rearrangements divided by the total number of unique productive rearrangements, and depth was defined as the summed frequency of the annotated unique rearrangements. Two-sided Wilcoxon rank-sum tests were used to compare TCR breadth between groups. TCRdb took over this immuneACCESS table, retaining in-frame rearrangements with V and J assigned. Such tables are incomplete; in checked studies, under half of the missing clones stem from an unresolved V gene, and the remainder is unexplained. V and J calls and clone size are those listed in that table; D and trimming were worked out from the DNA. For this sample the table gives approximately 360,000 clones, of which about 83% were detected only once. More than 7% of the sample belongs to the ten largest clones.

For this clone: What antigen it recognizes has not been identified. No per-base quality is available; no much larger clone lies one base away.

The sequence was obtained from a person between 18 and 60 years old who received the Ad26.COV2.S COVID-19 vaccine or a placebo. The source was peripheral blood, collected in a trial of Ad26.COV2.S vaccine versus placebo.

CDR3 protein: CASSLKHPGQGINEQFF. The nucleotides read TGCGCCAGCAGCCTTAAACATCCGGGACAGGGGATCAATGAGCAGTTCTTC. The chain uses TRBV4-1 and TRBJ2-1; 10 bases in the middle match TRBD1. Taken from the germline V gene, the CDR1 and CDR2 loops are MGHRA and YSYEKL. The CDR3, from cysteine to phenylalanine, totals 17 residues. The only DNA kept is the CDR3, 51 bases in frame from the first base. V lost 4 bases and J lost 6 bases, and the count of bases not matched to a germline gene is 12.